The 24 T cell receptor beta chains in this list originate from one sample, sequenced in a study of Graves' ophthalmopathy and Graves' hyperthyroidism. RNA transcripts were the source from which TCR beta CDR3 regions were amplified. RT-PCR was first run with HTBI primers, then multiplex PCR in a second round. TCRdb ran MiXCR on the multiplex PCR reads and lists one entry per CDR3 protein. The sample has approximately 380,000 distinct CDR3 sequences, 21% seen once. Sequencing was done on a sample of peripheral blood. All receptors derive from a woman younger than 35 with stable Graves' hyperthyroidism.

This clonotype was recorded at least ten times. The chain links TRBV12-3 or TRBV12-4 to TRBJ1-1, with D hard to call. This CDR3 region has 14 residues. The V end lost 5 bases, the J end lost 0 bases, and 10 bases lay between the germline ends. Here the CDR3 reads CASSTHTLNTEAFF. Written as DNA, the CDR3 is TGTGCCAGCAGTACTCACACCTTGAACACTGAAGCTTTCTTT.

The chain is built from TRBV20-1 and TRBJ2-5; D not certain. CDR1 DFQATT and CDR2 SNEGSKA come from the germline V gene (reference sequence). This CDR3 has 15 amino acids. Trimming pared 7 bases from V and 2 bases from J, leaving 20 bases between. The chain's CDR3 is CSVSGSLAEQETQYF. CDR3 sequence (DNA): TGCAGTGTTAGTGGGTCCTTGGCGGAACAAGAGACCCAGTACTTC.

This clonotype has a count of ten or more. The chain joins TRBV20-1 to TRBJ2-7; D not certain. V was clipped by 3 bases and J by 11 bases, with 5 bases between them. Germline V gene data show CDR1 as DFQATT and CDR2 as SNEGSKA (reference sequence). The CDR3 runs 8 residues. In DNA, the CDR3 is TGCAGTGCTAGTGGCAAGTACTTC. This encodes CSASGKYF.

This clonotype was seen repeatedly, ten times or more. The chain links TRBV2 to TRBJ2-7; D perhaps matches TRBD2 (5 bases). Germline V gene sequence: CDR1 SNHLY, CDR2 FYNNEI. This CDR3 has 15 residues. Trimming left V 0 bases short and J 9 bases short, with 18 bases between. CDR3 nucleotides: TGTGCCAGCAGTGAAGCCCAACTAGTCTCAACGGGGCAGTACTTC. This translates into CASSEAQLVSTGQYF.

The CDR3 DNA reads TGCGCCAGCAGGGGAGTGGATCCAAGGCTCTACGAGCAGTACTTC. Protein sequence: CASRGVDPRLYEQYF. This sequence joins TRBV4-1 and TRBJ2-7, with D maybe TRBD2 (5 bases). CDR1 is MGHRA and CDR2 is YSYEKL in the germline V gene. This CDR3 is 15 amino acids long. Trimming removed 6 bases from V and 3 bases from J, with 18 bases in between.

Ten or more counts support this clonotype. The V call is TRBV2, the J call TRBJ1-1, with 7 bases that match TRBD1. CDR3 size: 13 residues. Germline values: CDR1 SNHLY, CDR2 FYNNEI. Trimming cost V 5 bases and J 7 bases; bases outside gene matches: 7. CDR3 sequence: CASSLGQANEAFF. As DNA, the CDR3 is TGTGCCAGCAGTCTTGGACAGGCGAATGAAGCTTTCTTT.

This clonotype was picked up many times. The chain recombines TRBV20-1 with TRBJ2-7; TRBD2 agrees at 10 bases. Germline lookup yields CDR1 DFQATT and CDR2 SNEGSKA (reference sequence). V was pared by 4 bases and J by 1 base, with 7 bases of the junction left unmatched. The CDR3 has 15 residues. The CDR3 loop reads CSATPLAGISYEQYF. The CDR3 nucleotides are TGCAGTGCTACCCCACTAGCGGGGATATCCTACGAGCAGTACTTC.

The chain is built from TRBV18 and TRBJ2-7; no definite D call. Trimming removed 2 bases from V and 0 bases from J, with 8 bases in between. The CDR3 is 14 amino acids. The germline V gene has CDR1 KGHSH and CDR2 LQKENI. The CDR3 sequence: CASSPSVSSYEQYF. As DNA, the CDR3 is TGTGCCAGCTCACCATCGGTGTCCTCCTACGAGCAGTACTTC.

This clonotype was observed many times. This chain links TRBV7-2 with TRBJ1-2; TRBD1 aligns across 9 bases. In germline, CDR1 is SGHTA, CDR2 FQGNSA. V dropped 3 bases and J dropped 5; count of bases not matched to a gene: 4. The CDR3 covers 14 residues. The chain's CDR3 is CASSLGQGEYGYTF. In DNA, the CDR3 is TGTGCCAGCAGCTTGGGACAGGGAGAATATGGCTACACCTTC. The complete variable domain, with remaining parts taken from reference TRBV7-2 and TRBJ1-2, reads GAGVSQSPSNKVTEKGKDVELRCDPISGHTALYWYRQSLGQGLEFLIYFQGNSAPDKSGLPSDRFSAERTGGSVSTLTIQRTQQEDSAVYLCASSLGQGEYGYTFGSGTRLTVV.

The table lists this clonotype with many counts. This rearrangement joins TRBV20-1 to TRBJ2-7; 7 nucleotides match TRBD1. The CDR3 runs to 16 residues. V was pared by 5 bases and J by 1 base, with 14 bases of the junction left unmatched. Germline loops: CDR1 DFQATT, CDR2 SNEGSKA (reference sequence). The CDR3 protein is CSALGGSSYISYEQYF. In nucleotides, the CDR3 is TGCAGTGCTTTAGGGGGCAGCAGCTACATATCCTACGAGCAGTACTTC.

Many counts were recorded for this clonotype. The V and J genes are TRBV7-3 and TRBJ2-7; no firm D call. Looked up from germline, CDR1 is SGHTA and CDR2 is FQGTGA. The CDR3 totals 14 residues. With 7 bases removed from V and 0 bases from J, the gap between germline ends came to 13 bases. CDR3 nucleotide sequence: TGTGCCAGCAAGTTCGGCCCCAGCTCCTACGAGCAGTACTTC. Protein product: CASKFGPSSYEQYF. Supplemented by reference TRBV7-3 and TRBJ2-7, the full variable domain reads GAGVSQTPSNKVTEKGKYVELRCDPISGHTALYWYRQSLGQGPEFLIYFQGTGAADDSGLPNDRFFAVRPEGSVSTLKIQRTERGDSAVYLCASKFGPSSYEQYFGPGTRLTVT.

This clonotype was seen ten or more times. The chain is built from TRBV19 and TRBJ2-7, with 10 bases that match TRBD2. V lost 5 bases to trimming and J lost 4 bases; unmatched junction nucleotides: 8. Per the germline V gene, CDR1 is LNHDA and CDR2 is SQIVND (reference sequence). CDR3 length: 15 residues. In DNA, the CDR3 is TGTGCCAGTAGTGACTTAGCGGGAGGAGAATACGAGCAGTACTTC. It codes for CASSDLAGGEYEQYF.

This clonotype was detected a few times. The gene calls are TRBV6-5 and TRBJ1-2; no firm D call. The length of the CDR3 is 15 residues. Trimming stripped 0 bases from V and 4 bases from J, with 12 bases between. Looked up from germline, CDR1 is MNHEY and CDR2 is SVGAGI. The CDR3, as DNA: TGTGCCAGCAGTTACTCGAGTACCGCCGGCTATGGCTACACCTTC. Amino acids: CASSYSSTAGYGYTF.

This clonotype was picked up many times. V gene TRBV5-6 combines with J gene TRBJ2-7; tentative D call: TRBD2 (6 bases). Trimming pared 4 bases from V and 7 bases from J, leaving 9 bases between. Germline CDR1 and CDR2: SGHDT and YYEEEE. The CDR3 runs 11 residues. CDR3 coding DNA: TGTGCCAGCAGCACGGGGAGGGAGCAGTACTTC. Translation: CASSTGREQYF.

This clonotype was seen only a few times. The CDR3 region has the DNA TGTGCCAGCAGCGTAACCGGGACAGGGTATTCGGGGGCCAAAAACATTCAGTACTTC. It is translated as CASSVTGTGYSGAKNIQYF. This chain uses TRBV11-1 with TRBJ2-4; 9 bases agree with TRBD1. V lost 5 bases to trimming and J lost 1 base; unmatched junction nucleotides: 15. This CDR3 comprises 19 residues. Germline V CDR1 and CDR2: SGHAT, FQDESV (reference sequence).

This clonotype appeared many times. The chain links TRBV7-2 to TRBJ2-7; 7 positions match TRBD1. Germline-derived CDR1 and CDR2 are SGHTA and FQGNSA. Trimming took 3 bases from V and 4 from J; bases not matched to a gene: 9. The CDR3 covers 15 residues. CDR3 protein: CASSFNRGLIYEQYF. For the CDR3, the DNA is TGTGCCAGCAGCTTCAACAGGGGATTAATTTACGAGCAGTACTTC.

The CDR3 DNA follows: TGTGCCAGCAGCCCCAGACAGGGCTACTCCTATAATTCACCCCTCCACTTT. Its protein product is CASSPRQGYSYNSPLHF. The rearrangement uses TRBV11-2 and TRBJ1-6; the match to TRBD1 covers 7 bases. The V gene end was trimmed by 5 bases and the J gene end by 0 bases; junction bases not matched to a gene: 7. Germline V gene lookup returns CDR1 SGHAT and CDR2 FQNNGV. The CDR3 totals 17 residues.

This clonotype was counted many times. The rearrangement uses TRBV27 and TRBJ1-5; no definite D call. The CDR3 totals 17 residues. Germline CDR1 reads MNHEY; CDR2 reads SMNVEV (reference sequence). V lost 1 base to trimming and J lost 0 bases, with 13 bases between them. The DNA for the CDR3 is TGTGCCAGCAGTTTATGCGAGACTCTTAGTAGCAATCAGCCCCAGCATTTT. Translation: CASSLCETLSSNQPQHF.

V and J are TRBV6-1 and TRBJ1-2; D may be TRBD1 (6 bases). Germline CDR1 is MNHNS and CDR2 is SASEGT. This CDR3 is built from 14 residues. Trimming cost V 6 bases and J 5 bases, with 16 bases left between them. CDR3 bases: TGTGCCAGCAGACCCGCAGGGGCGAGGTATGGCTACACCTTC. Translation gives CASRPAGARYGYTF.

A word on this clonotype: It is likely a read error, because the conserved phenylalanine at the end of the CDR3 is missing. Here the CDR3 reads CASRSRTGEGYTS. DNA of the CDR3: TGTGCCAGCAGATCCCGGACAGGGGAAGGCTACACCTCC. The chain combines TRBV12-3 or TRBV12-4 with TRBJ1-2; TRBD1 matches 9 bases. The CDR3 contains 13 residues. Trimming at V came to 6 bases and at J to 8 bases, leaving 7 bases not matched to a gene.

This clonotype was counted ten times or more. The chain combines TRBV13 with TRBJ2-5, with 10 bases aligning to TRBD2. The germline V gene encodes CDR1 PRHDT and CDR2 FYEKMQ (reference sequence). This CDR3 comprises 16 residues. Germline trimming cut 1 base from V and 5 bases from J; bases unmatched to any gene: 7. The CDR3 DNA sequence: TGTGCCAGCAGCTTAGCTGCTAGCGGGAGAGAGGAGACCCAGTACTTC. Protein: CASSLAASGREETQYF.

Note on this clonotype: The conserved closing phenylalanine or tryptophan is absent in this CDR3, likely reflecting a read error. The V call is TRBV7-2, the J call TRBJ2-2; TRBD2 might be the D (5 bases). CDR1 is SGHTA and CDR2 is FQGNSA in the germline V gene. This CDR3 contains 13 residues. The germline V and J ends were trimmed by 5 bases and 6 bases, with 10 bases remaining between them. The CDR3 bases are TGTGCCAGCAGCACCACCGGGGCCGGGGAGCTGTTTGTT. It specifies CASSTTGAGELFV.

Many counts were recorded for this clonotype. This rearrangement joins TRBV9 to TRBJ2-7; tentative D call: TRBD2 (5 bases). V was cut by 2 bases and J by 2 bases, with 11 bases left in between. The CDR3 consists of 14 residues. The germline gives CDR1 SGDLS, CDR2 YYNGEE. This CDR3 reads CASSVGVGTYEQYF. The CDR3, as DNA: TGTGCCAGCAGCGTGGGAGTAGGGACCTACGAGCAGTACTTC.

In its sample, this clonotype was seen many times. This chain uses TRBV13 with TRBJ1-5; TRBD1 matches at 7 bases. Germline V gene data show CDR1 as PRHDT and CDR2 as FYEKMQ (reference sequence). The CDR3 is made up of 18 amino acids. V lost 1 base and J lost 0; bases outside the gene matches: 9. The DNA for the CDR3 is TGTGCCAGCAGCTTAGCGCGGGACAGAGCTTCTAGCAATCAGCCCCAGCATTTT. As protein: CASSLARDRASSNQPQHF.